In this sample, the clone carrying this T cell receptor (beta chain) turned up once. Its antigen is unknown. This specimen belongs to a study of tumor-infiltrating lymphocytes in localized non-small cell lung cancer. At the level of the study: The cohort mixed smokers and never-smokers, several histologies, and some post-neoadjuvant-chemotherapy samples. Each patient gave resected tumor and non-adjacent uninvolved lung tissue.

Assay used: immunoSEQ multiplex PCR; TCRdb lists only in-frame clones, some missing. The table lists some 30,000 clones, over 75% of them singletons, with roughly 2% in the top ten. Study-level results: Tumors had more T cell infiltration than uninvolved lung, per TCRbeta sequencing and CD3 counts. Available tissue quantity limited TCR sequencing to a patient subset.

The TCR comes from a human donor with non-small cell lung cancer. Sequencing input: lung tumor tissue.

In DNA form, the CDR3 reads TGTGCCAGCAGTGAGGGGACTAGCGGGGGAAGGTCCCAGTACTTC. Protein sequence: CASSEGTSGGRSQYF. This sequence joins TRBV2 and TRBJ2-5, with TRBD2 matching over 14 bases. The junction had 6 bases not matched to a gene; V was cut back by 3 bases and J by 9 bases. Looked up from germline, CDR1 is SNHLY and CDR2 is FYNNEI. The CDR3 contains 15 residues.